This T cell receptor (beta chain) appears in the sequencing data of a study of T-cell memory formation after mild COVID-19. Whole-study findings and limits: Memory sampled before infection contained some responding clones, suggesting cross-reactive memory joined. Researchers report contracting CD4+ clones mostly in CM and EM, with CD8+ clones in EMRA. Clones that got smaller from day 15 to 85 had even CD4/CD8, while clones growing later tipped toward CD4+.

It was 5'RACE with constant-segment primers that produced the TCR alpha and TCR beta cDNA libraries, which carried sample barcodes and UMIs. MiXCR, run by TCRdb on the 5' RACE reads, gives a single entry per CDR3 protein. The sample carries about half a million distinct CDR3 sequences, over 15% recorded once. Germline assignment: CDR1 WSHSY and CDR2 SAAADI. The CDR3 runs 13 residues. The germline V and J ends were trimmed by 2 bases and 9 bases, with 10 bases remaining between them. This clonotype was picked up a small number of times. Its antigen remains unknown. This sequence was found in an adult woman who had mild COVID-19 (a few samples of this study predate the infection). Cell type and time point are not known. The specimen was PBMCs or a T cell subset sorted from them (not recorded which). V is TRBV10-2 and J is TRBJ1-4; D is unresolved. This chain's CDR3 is CASSEGRAQKLFF. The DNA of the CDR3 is TGCGCCAGCAGTGAGGGAAGGGCCCAAAAACTGTTTTTT.